The 5 T cell receptor beta chains presented below share a single source sample, sequenced in a study of tumor-infiltrating lymphocytes in oesophageal squamous cell carcinoma. TCRdb re-analysed the PCR reads in MiXCR, keeping a single row per CDR3 protein. The table includes about 9,600 distinct CDR3 sequences, roughly three fifths detected once. Sequencing input: esophageal tumor tissue. Source of these receptors: a female donor with esophageal squamous cell carcinoma.

At least ten counts were recorded for this clonotype. This chain joins TRBV11-2 and TRBJ2-2, with 7 positions matching TRBD2. J lost 4 bases, V lost 5 bases, and 7 bases had no gene match. Germline V gives CDR1 SGHAT, CDR2 FQNNGV. The CDR3 loop spans 15 amino acids. The DNA for the CDR3 is TGTGCCAGCAGCGAGGCCGGGGAGGGCACCGGGGAGCTGTTTTTT. Its translation is CASSEAGEGTGELFF.

This clonotype was recorded a few times. This chain links TRBV7-6 with TRBJ2-5; 9 positions agree with TRBD2. The J call is uncertain, as TRBJ2-1 better fits the DNA end. Per germline, CDR1 SGHVS and CDR2 FNYEAQ. The CDR3 runs 17 residues. For the CDR3, the DNA is TGTGCCAGCAGCTTGTTGGGACTAGCACAAGGAAGGGGTGAGCAGTTCTTC. It specifies CASSLLGLAQGRGEQFF.

The chain joins TRBV7-2 to TRBJ2-3; D not resolved. The CDR3 spans 15 residues. Germline V gives CDR1 SGHTA, CDR2 FQGNSA. V was trimmed by 5 bases and J by 3 bases, leaving 15 bases between them. DNA of the CDR3: TGTGCCAGCAGCGCAAGGCCCTTAAGGACAGATACGCAGTATTTT. Translation gives CASSARPLRTDTQYF.

This clonotype has ten or more counts. The chain uses TRBV24-1 and TRBJ2-3; D perhaps matches TRBD2 (5 bases). Looked up from germline, CDR1 is KGHDR and CDR2 is SFDVKD. The CDR3 loop spans 16 amino acids. Trimming took 5 bases from V and 0 from J, leaving 14 bases between them. CDR3 nucleotide sequence: TGTGCCACCAGTGCCGCGGGTGGCCCTAGCACAGATACGCAGTATTTT. Translation gives CATSAAGGPSTDTQYF.

This rearrangement joins TRBV7-3 to TRBJ2-3, with 8 bases lining up with TRBD2. The J call may be incorrect, as the DNA end agrees better with TRBJ2-1. The CDR3 runs 14 residues. Germline V gene data show CDR1 as SGHTA and CDR2 as FQGTGA. CDR3 in DNA: TGTGCCAGGAACGGGGGGGATAACTACAATGAGCAGTTCTTC. Amino acid sequence: CARNGGDNYNEQFF.